Relative to its sample, the clone carrying this T cell receptor beta chain is medium-sized (0.01 to 0.1%). MiXCR was run by TCRdb on the PCR reads, yielding one entry per CDR3 protein. This table has several thousand distinct CDR3 sequences, about 47% appearing once. The source of the sample is a study of immune characterization of retroperitoneal liposarcoma. Trimming at V came to 2 bases and at J to 10 bases, leaving 15 bases not matched to a gene. CDR1 and CDR2 (germline): MNHNS, SASEGT. This CDR3 is built from 17 residues. The chain combines TRBV6-1 with TRBJ2-1; 9 nucleotides line up with TRBD1. This clonotype was sampled from a male donor with retroperitoneal liposarcoma. The source material was tumor tissue. CDR3 DNA: TGTGCCAGCAGTGAATATAACTGGGGACAGGGCTCCTACGAGCAGTTCTTC. Its protein product is CASSEYNWGQGSYEQFF.